The rows below give T cell receptor beta chains drawn from one sample of a study of blood T cell repertoires in COVID-19. The assay was immunoSEQ multiplex PCR, and TCRdb's table has in-frame clones only and misses some. This sample has about 140,000 clones, with around nine tenths found just once. Specimen: peripheral blood. The receptors were gathered from a woman between 50 and 59 years old with active or convalescent COVID-19. CDR3s include the opening cysteine and the closing phenylalanine or tryptophan. Each record gives: CDR3 DNA, CDR3 protein, D gene, clone size, J gene, V gene. A D gene is named only where the DNA matches it firmly. Rows may omit the clone size; those that give it use once, few, many or a size class.

TGTGCCAGCAGCAGACAGGGGAATCAGCCCCAGCATTTT	CASSRQGNQPQHF	TRBD1	NA	TRBJ1-5	TRBV6-5
TGTGCCAGTAGCTTTGGTTCCGACAGGGGGGCCTACGAGCAGTACTTC	CASSFGSDRGAYEQYF	TRBD1	NA	TRBJ2-7	TRBV19
TGTGCCAGCAGTTACTCTGATAGGGGGCTTTCACCCCTCCACTTT	CASSYSDRGLSPLHF	TRBD1	NA	TRBJ1-6	TRBV6-5
TGTGCCAGCAGTTTGGCAGGGACTAACTATGGCTACACCTTC	CASSLAGTNYGYTF	NA	NA	TRBJ1-2	TRBV28
TGTGCCAGCAGCTTGAGCCAGCTCGACAGGGGGCCCGGGGCCAACGTCCTGACTTTC	CASSLSQLDRGPGANVLTF	TRBD1	NA	TRBJ2-6	TRBV7-9
TGTGCCAGCAGCGTAGCTGGTAGCGGGGCTTACAATGAGCAGTTCTTC	CASSVAGSGAYNEQFF	TRBD2	NA	TRBJ2-1	TRBV9
TGTGCCAGCAGTTACTTCGGCTACAATGAGCAGTTCTTC	CASSYFGYNEQFF	NA	once	TRBJ2-1	TRBV6-6
TGCGCCAGCAGGGAGGGCACTGAAGCTTTCTTT	CASREGTEAFF	NA	NA	TRBJ1-1	TRBV5-1
TGTGCCAGCAGTTTACAGGGGGCAGGTGGGGCCAACGTCCTGACTTTC	CASSLQGAGGANVLTF	TRBD1	NA	TRBJ2-6	TRBV28
TGTGCCACCAGTGATGGACAGGGGGAGGTCGGCTACACCTTC	CATSDGQGEVGYTF	TRBD1	NA	TRBJ1-2	TRBV24-1
TGCGCCAGCAGCTCCTGGACAGGGGAGGACACCGGGGAGCTGTTTTTT	CASSSWTGEDTGELFF	TRBD1	once	TRBJ2-2	TRBV5-1
TGCAGCGTAAGACAGGCTGGAAACACCATATATTTT	CSVRQAGNTIYF	NA	few	TRBJ1-3	TRBV29-1
TGTGCCAGCAGTTTAGGAGTAGCGGGATTGAATGAGCAGTTCTTC	CASSLGVAGLNEQFF	TRBD2	NA	TRBJ2-1	TRBV28
TGTGCCTCTAAGTCCGGGACAGGGAATTCACCCCTCCACTTT	CASKSGTGNSPLHF	TRBD1	NA	TRBJ1-6	TRBV30
TGTGCCAGCAACTGGGGAGCCGGAAACACCATATATTTT	CASNWGAGNTIYF	NA	NA	TRBJ1-3	TRBV2
TGTGCCAGCAGCCCCATCTCCGGGACAGGGGTGGTCTATGGCTACACCTTC	CASSPISGTGVVYGYTF	TRBD1	once	TRBJ1-2	TRBV7-3
TGTGCCAGTAGTATATTTTACCAGCAGGGTCAGCCCCAGCATTTT	CASSIFYQQGQPQHF	NA	NA	TRBJ1-5	TRBV19
TGCAGCGTCGAAGCCTACCGGGACAGCATACCCTATGGCTACACCTTC	CSVEAYRDSIPYGYTF	TRBD1	NA	TRBJ1-2	TRBV29-1
TGTGCCAGCAGCCCCGGTGGACTAGCGGGAGGGGAGACCCAGTACTTC	CASSPGGLAGGETQYF	TRBD2	once	TRBJ2-5	TRBV5-8
TGTGCCAGCAGCGTAGAGACTAGCCCGCGCACAGATACGCAGTATTTT	CASSVETSPRTDTQYF	TRBD2	once	TRBJ2-3	TRBV9
TGCGCCAGCAGCCTCCTCGCGGGTTCTGGAAACACCATATATTTT	CASSLLAGSGNTIYF	NA	NA	TRBJ1-3	TRBV4-1
TGTGCCAGTAGTATTGTTAGGGACAGGCCCAATCAGCCCCAGCATTTT	CASSIVRDRPNQPQHF	TRBD1	NA	TRBJ1-5	TRBV19
TGTGCTAGCAGCAGGTCTGAGGGGGCCGGGGCCAACGTCCTGACTTTC	CASSRSEGAGANVLTF	TRBD1	NA	TRBJ2-6	TRBV7-7
TGTGCCAGCAGTTCAGGGAGGGAGACCCAGTACTTC	CASSSGRETQYF	NA	NA	TRBJ2-5	TRBV28
TGTGCCAGCAGCTTAGTCCATGGAGGCACAATCTCTGGAAACACCATATATTTT	CASSLVHGGTISGNTIYF	NA	NA	TRBJ1-3	TRBV11-2
TGTGCCAGCAGCACCCGACCCGGAGGGGACAGGGGGGGCGAGCAGTACTTC	CASSTRPGGDRGGEQYF	TRBD1	NA	TRBJ2-7	TRBV7-8
TGTGCCAGCAGTTTACTAGCGGGAGTGCCAGATACGCAGTATTTT	CASSLLAGVPDTQYF	TRBD2	NA	TRBJ2-3	TRBV7-2
TGTGCCAGCAGTCACCCCGGGGGGTACAATGAGCAGTTCTTC	CASSHPGGYNEQFF	TRBD2	NA	TRBJ2-1	TRBV6-6
TGTGCCACCAGCAGAGCTCTGAATGAGCAGTTCTTC	CATSRALNEQFF	NA	NA	TRBJ2-1	TRBV15
TGTGCCACCAGCAGAGTGTTCAGTAACCCCACCGGGGAGCTGTTTTTT	CATSRVFSNPTGELFF	NA	NA	TRBJ2-2	TRBV15
TGTGCCAGCAGCTTAGAGGGTCGGACAGAAGAGACCCAGTACTTC	CASSLEGRTEETQYF	NA	NA	TRBJ2-5	TRBV7-9
TGTGCCATCAGTGAGTCCAGGGATCAGCCCCAGCATTTT	CAISESRDQPQHF	NA	NA	TRBJ1-5	TRBV10-3
TGTGCTAGTGGTTTGGCGGGGACAGACTATGGCTACACCTTC	CASGLAGTDYGYTF	TRBD1	NA	TRBJ1-2	TRBV12-5
TGTGCCAGCAGCCAAATCGCGGGAGCCTACCACAATGAGCAGTTCTTC	CASSQIAGAYHNEQFF	TRBD2	NA	TRBJ2-1	TRBV3-1/TRBV3-2
TGTGCCTGGAGCGCCGGGACAGGGGGTATTGGCTATGGCTACACCTTC	CAWSAGTGGIGYGYTF	TRBD1	NA	TRBJ1-2	TRBV30
TGCGCCAGCAGCCAACTGACAGGGTCGGGTCAGCCCCAGCATTTT	CASSQLTGSGQPQHF	TRBD1	NA	TRBJ1-5	TRBV4-3
TGTGCCAGCAGTTTAGGTCAGGGGATGGGTAATGAGCAGTTCTTC	CASSLGQGMGNEQFF	NA	NA	TRBJ2-1	TRBV27
TGTGCCAGCAGCGAGGGAACGGGGGGCAACACTGAAGCTTTCTTT	CASSEGTGGNTEAFF	NA	NA	TRBJ1-1	TRBV9
TGTGCCAGCAGAGCGGGAGACACGCAGTATTTT	CASRAGDTQYF	TRBD2	NA	TRBJ2-3	TRBV7-9
TGCGCCAGCTCACAGGGGGCTAATTCACCCCTCCACTTT	CASSQGANSPLHF	TRBD1	NA	TRBJ1-6	TRBV4-3
TGTGCCAGCAGCCAAGATCCCCTTAGGGGCGAGCAGTACTTC	CASSQDPLRGEQYF	NA	NA	TRBJ2-7	TRBV14
TGTGCCAGCAGCACACAACCTCTCCTAGGCCAAGAGACCCAGTACTTC	CASSTQPLLGQETQYF	NA	NA	TRBJ2-5	TRBV28
TGTGCCAGCAGCTTAGCGTCATTTCAGTCAGGGGCCTACGAGCAGTACTTC	CASSLASFQSGAYEQYF	NA	once	TRBJ2-7	TRBV7-6
TGTGCCAGCAAAGTAAGCGGGGAGAATGAGCAGTTCTTC	CASKVSGENEQFF	TRBD2	NA	TRBJ2-1	TRBV11-2
TGTGCCAGCAGCTTTTCCCAGAACACTGAAGCTTTCTTT	CASSFSQNTEAFF	NA	NA	TRBJ1-1	TRBV5-6
TGTGCCAGTAGTATTTCAGCACAGGGGGGGACTGAAGCTTTCTTT	CASSISAQGGTEAFF	TRBD1	once	TRBJ1-1	TRBV19
TGTGCCAGCAGCTCATCGGACAGGGCGAGAAAGACCGGGGAGCTGTTTTTT	CASSSSDRARKTGELFF	TRBD1	NA	TRBJ2-2	TRBV7-2
TGTGCCAGCAGTCCCCAGAAAGCCTACGAGCAGTACTTC	CASSPQKAYEQYF	NA	NA	TRBJ2-7	TRBV28
TGTGCCAGCAGCTTAGCGGACAGGGACGGGGAGACCCAGTACTTC	CASSLADRDGETQYF	TRBD1	NA	TRBJ2-5	TRBV7-8
TGTGCCAGCAGTTACGCTAGCGGGGGTGAGGGGTTCTTC	CASSYASGGEGFF	TRBD2	NA	TRBJ2-1	TRBV6-5
TGTGCCAGCAGCTCCTACGGACAGGGAACTGATGAAGCTTTCTTT	CASSSYGQGTDEAFF	TRBD1	NA	TRBJ1-1	TRBV7-9
TGTGCCAGCAGTTTGGTGACAGACTACAATGAGCAGTTCTTC	CASSLVTDYNEQFF	NA	NA	TRBJ2-1	TRBV27
TGTGCCAGCAGCGCAGGGACAGACCCTAGCACAGATACGCAGTATTTT	CASSAGTDPSTDTQYF	TRBD1	NA	TRBJ2-3	TRBV2
TGTGCCAGCAGCTTAGGACCGGGACAGTACCACGAGCAGTACTTC	CASSLGPGQYHEQYF	TRBD1	NA	TRBJ2-7	TRBV7-2
TGTGCCTGGGGACCGGGACAGACATACACCGGGGAGCTGTTTTTT	CAWGPGQTYTGELFF	TRBD1	NA	TRBJ2-2	TRBV30
TGTGCCAGTAGTGTTACAGGGTTGTTTGGCTACACCTTC	CASSVTGLFGYTF	NA	NA	TRBJ1-2	TRBV19
TGTGCCACCAGCAGAGGACAGGGATTCGAGATGCACGAGCAGTACTTC	CATSRGQGFEMHEQYF	TRBD1	NA	TRBJ2-7	TRBV15